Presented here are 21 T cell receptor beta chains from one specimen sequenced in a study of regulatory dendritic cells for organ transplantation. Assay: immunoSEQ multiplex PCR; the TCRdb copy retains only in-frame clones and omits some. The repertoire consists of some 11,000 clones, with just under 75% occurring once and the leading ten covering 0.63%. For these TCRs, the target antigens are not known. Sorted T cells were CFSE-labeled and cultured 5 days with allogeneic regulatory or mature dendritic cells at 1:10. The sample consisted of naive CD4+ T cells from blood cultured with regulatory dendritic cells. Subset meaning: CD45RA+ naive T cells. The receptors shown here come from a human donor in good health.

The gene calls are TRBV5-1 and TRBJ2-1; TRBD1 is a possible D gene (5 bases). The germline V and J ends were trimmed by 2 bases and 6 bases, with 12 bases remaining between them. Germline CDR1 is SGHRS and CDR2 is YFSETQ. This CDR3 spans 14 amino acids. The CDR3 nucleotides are TGCGCCAGCAGCTTTCTCGACAGCAGCAATGAGCAGTTCTTC. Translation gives CASSFLDSSNEQFF. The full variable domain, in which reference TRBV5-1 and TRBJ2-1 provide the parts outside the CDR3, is KAGVTQTPRYLIKTRGQQVTLSCSPISGHRSVSWYQQTPGQGLQFLFEYFSETQRNKGNFPGRFSGRQFSNSRSEMNVSTLELGDSALYLCASSFLDSSNEQFFGPGTRLTVL.

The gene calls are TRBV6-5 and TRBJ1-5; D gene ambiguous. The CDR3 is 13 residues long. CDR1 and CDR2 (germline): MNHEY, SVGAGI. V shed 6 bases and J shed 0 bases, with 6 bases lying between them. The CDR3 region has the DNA TGTGCCAGCAGCCGTAGTAGCAATCAGCCCCAGCATTTT. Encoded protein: CASSRSSNQPQHF.

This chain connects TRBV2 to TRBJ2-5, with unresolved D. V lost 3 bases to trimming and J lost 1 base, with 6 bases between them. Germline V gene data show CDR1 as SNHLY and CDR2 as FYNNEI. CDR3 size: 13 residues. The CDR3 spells CASSDSVQETQYF. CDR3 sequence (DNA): TGTGCCAGCAGTGACAGCGTCCAAGAGACCCAGTACTTC.

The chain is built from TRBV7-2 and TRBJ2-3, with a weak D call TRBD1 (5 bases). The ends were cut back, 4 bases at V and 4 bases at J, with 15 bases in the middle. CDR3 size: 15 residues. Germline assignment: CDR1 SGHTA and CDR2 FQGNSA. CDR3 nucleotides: TGTGCCAGCAGCTGGGGCGGCTATCCACCAGATACGCAGTATTTT. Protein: CASSWGGYPPDTQYF.

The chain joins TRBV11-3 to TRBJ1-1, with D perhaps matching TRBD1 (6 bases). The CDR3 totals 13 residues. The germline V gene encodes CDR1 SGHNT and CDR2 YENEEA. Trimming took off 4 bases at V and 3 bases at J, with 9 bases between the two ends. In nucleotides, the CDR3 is TGTGCCAGCAGCTGGGACACCTACACTGAAGCTTTCTTT. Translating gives CASSWDTYTEAFF.

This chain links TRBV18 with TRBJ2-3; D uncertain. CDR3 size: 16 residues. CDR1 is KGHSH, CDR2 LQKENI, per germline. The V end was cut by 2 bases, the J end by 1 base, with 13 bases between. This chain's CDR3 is CASSPGPAAGTDTQYF. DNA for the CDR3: TGTGCCAGCTCACCAGGGCCGGCAGCTGGCACAGATACGCAGTATTTT.

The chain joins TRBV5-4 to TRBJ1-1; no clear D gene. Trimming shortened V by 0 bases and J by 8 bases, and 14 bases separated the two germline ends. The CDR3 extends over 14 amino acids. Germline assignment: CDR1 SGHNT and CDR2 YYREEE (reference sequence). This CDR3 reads CASSLVGGQIEAFF. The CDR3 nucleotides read TGTGCCAGCAGCTTGGTGGGAGGGCAGATCGAAGCTTTCTTT.

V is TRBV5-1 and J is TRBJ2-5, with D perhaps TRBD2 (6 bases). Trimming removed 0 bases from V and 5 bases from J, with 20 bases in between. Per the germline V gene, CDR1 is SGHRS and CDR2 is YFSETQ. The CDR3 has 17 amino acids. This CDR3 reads CASSLAGGGASWETQYF. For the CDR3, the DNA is TGCGCCAGCAGCTTGGCCGGAGGAGGGGCCTCCTGGGAGACCCAGTACTTC.

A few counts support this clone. The DNA for the CDR3 is TGTGCCAGCAGTGAACTACAGGGGGCGTACAATGAGCAGTTCTTC. Residues: CASSELQGAYNEQFF. V is TRBV2 and J is TRBJ2-1; 9 bases fit TRBD1. The V segment lost 2 bases and the J segment 4 bases; nucleotides outside the gene matches: 3. The length of the CDR3 is 15 residues. The V gene's germline CDR1 is SNHLY and CDR2 FYNNEI.

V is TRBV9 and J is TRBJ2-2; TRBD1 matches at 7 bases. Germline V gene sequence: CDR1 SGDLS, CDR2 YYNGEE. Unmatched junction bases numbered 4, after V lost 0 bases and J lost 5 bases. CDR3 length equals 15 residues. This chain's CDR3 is CASSVVGGRTGELFF. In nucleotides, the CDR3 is TGTGCCAGCAGCGTAGTAGGGGGCCGAACCGGGGAGCTGTTTTTT.

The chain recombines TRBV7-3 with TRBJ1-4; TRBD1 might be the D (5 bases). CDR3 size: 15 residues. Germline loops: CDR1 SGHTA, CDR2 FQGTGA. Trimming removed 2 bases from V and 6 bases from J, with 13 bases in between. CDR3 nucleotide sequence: TGTGCCAGCAGCTTAGGTCCAGGGTCGTATGAAAAACTGTTTTTT. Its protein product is CASSLGPGSYEKLFF.

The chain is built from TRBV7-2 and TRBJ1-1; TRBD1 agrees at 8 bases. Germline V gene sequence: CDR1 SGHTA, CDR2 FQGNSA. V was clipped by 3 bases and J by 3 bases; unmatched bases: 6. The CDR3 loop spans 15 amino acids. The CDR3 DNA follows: TGTGCCAGCAGCTTCAGACAGGGGTCGGACACTGAAGCTTTCTTT. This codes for CASSFRQGSDTEAFF.

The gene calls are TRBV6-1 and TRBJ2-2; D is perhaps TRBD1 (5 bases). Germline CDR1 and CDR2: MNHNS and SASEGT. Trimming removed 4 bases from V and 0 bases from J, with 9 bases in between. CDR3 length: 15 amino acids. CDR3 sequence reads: CASSVETANTGELFF. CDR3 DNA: TGTGCCAGCAGTGTAGAGACAGCGAACACCGGGGAGCTGTTTTTT.

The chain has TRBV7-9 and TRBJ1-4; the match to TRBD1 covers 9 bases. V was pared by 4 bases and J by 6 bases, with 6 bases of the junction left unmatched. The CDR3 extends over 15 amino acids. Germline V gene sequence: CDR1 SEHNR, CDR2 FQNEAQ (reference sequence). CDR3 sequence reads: CASSYGQGPDEKLFF. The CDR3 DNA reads TGTGCCAGCAGCTATGGACAGGGGCCGGATGAAAAACTGTTTTTT.

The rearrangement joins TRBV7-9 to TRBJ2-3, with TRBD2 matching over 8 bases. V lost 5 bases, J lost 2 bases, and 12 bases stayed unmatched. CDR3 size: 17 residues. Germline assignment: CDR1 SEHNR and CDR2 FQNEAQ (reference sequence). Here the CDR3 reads CASSPHTAGGVTDTQYF. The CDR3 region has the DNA TGTGCCAGCAGCCCCCACACGGCCGGGGGGGTCACAGATACGCAGTATTTT.

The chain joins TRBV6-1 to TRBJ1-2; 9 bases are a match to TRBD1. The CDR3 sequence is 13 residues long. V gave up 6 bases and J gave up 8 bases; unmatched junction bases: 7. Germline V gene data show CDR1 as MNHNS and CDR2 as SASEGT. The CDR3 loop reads CASRRDREGGYTF. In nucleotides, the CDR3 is TGTGCCAGCAGAAGGGACAGGGAGGGCGGCTACACCTTC.

CDR3 protein: CASSLRQGSYEQYF. In DNA form, the CDR3 reads TGTGCCAGCAGCTTGAGACAGGGGTCCTACGAGCAGTACTTC. V is TRBV5-4 and J is TRBJ2-7; the match to TRBD1 covers 8 bases. Trimming took 1 base from V and 1 from J; bases not matched to a gene: 1. The CDR3 consists of 14 residues. The germline CDR1 and CDR2 sequences are SGHNT and YYREEE (reference sequence).

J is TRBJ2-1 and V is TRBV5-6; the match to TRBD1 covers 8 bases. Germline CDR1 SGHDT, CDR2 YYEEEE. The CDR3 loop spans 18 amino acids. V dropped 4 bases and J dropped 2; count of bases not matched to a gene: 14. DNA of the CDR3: TGTGCCAGCAGCCCTTGGACAGGGAGGTCACGGACCTACAATGAGCAGTTCTTC. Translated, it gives CASSPWTGRSRTYNEQFF.

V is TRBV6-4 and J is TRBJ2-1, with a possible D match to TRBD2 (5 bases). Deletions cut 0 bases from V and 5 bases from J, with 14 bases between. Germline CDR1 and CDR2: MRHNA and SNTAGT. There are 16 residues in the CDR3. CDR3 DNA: TGTGCCAGCAGTGACTCGGGGTTGGAGGTTCACAATGAGCAGTTCTTC. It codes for CASSDSGLEVHNEQFF.

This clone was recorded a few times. The CDR3 DNA is TGTGCCAGCCGGAAGGACAGGGGTAACAATCAGCCCCAGCATTTT. Its translation is CASRKDRGNNQPQHF. The chain recombines TRBV2 with TRBJ1-5, with TRBD1 identical over 9 bases. Germline loops: CDR1 SNHLY, CDR2 FYNNEI. Unmatched junction bases numbered 8, after V lost 8 bases and J lost 3 bases. This CDR3 region has 15 residues.

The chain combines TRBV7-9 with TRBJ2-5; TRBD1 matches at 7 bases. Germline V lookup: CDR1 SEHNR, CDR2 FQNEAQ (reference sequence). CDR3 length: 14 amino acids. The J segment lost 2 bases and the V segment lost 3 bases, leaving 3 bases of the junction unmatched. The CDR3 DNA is TGTGCCAGCAGCTTGGGACAGCTACAAGAGACCCAGTACTTC. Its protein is CASSLGQLQETQYF. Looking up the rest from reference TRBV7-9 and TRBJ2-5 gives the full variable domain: DTGVSQNPRHKITKRGQNVTFRCDPISEHNRLYWYRQTLGQGPEFLTYFQNEAQLEKSRLLSDRFSAERPKGSFSTLEIQRTEQGDSAMYLCASSLGQLQETQYFGPGTRLLVL.